A selection of T cell receptor beta chains follows, all from one sample in a study of cytomegalovirus exposure and HLA in healthy donors. Assay used: immunoSEQ multiplex PCR; TCRdb lists only in-frame clones, some missing. Of roughly 190,000 clones listed, about nine tenths were seen once; the top ten hold over 1%. Sequencing was performed on PBMCs. These receptors were taken from a man aged 25-45 years in good health and CMV-seronegative. Each CDR3 is given with its conserved first and last residue. Fields, in order: clone size, D gene, J gene, V gene, CDR3 protein, CDR3 DNA. A D gene is named only where the DNA matches it firmly. The size of a clone is reported for some rows only, either as once, few or many, or as a class for expanded clones.

NA | TRBD1 | TRBJ2-1 | TRBV2 | CASRITGTVDYNEQFF | TGTGCCAGCAGAATAACCGGGACAGTTGACTACAATGAGCAGTTCTTC
NA | NA | TRBJ2-7 | TRBV27 | CASRRQAAYEQYF | TGTGCCAGCAGGCGACAGGCCGCCTACGAGCAGTACTTC
NA | TRBD2 | TRBJ2-1 | TRBV5-4 | CASSSPSGGAGNEQFF | TGTGCCAGCAGTTCCCCTAGCGGGGGGGCTGGGAATGAGCAGTTCTTC
few | NA | TRBJ2-4 | TRBV18 | CASSPAFQGGGQYF | TGTGCCAGCTCACCAGCTTTCCAAGGCGGAGGGCAGTACTTC
NA | NA | TRBJ2-5 | TRBV2 | CASSAGIGETQYF | TGTGCCAGCAGTGCAGGGATAGGAGAGACCCAGTACTTC
NA | NA | TRBJ1-1 | TRBV10-3 | CAISEGGRDTEAFF | TGTGCCATCAGTGAAGGAGGGAGGGACACTGAAGCTTTCTTT
NA | NA | TRBJ2-5 | TRBV10-3 | CAISTGYQETQYF | TGTGCCATCAGCACGGGGTACCAAGAGACCCAGTACTTC
NA | NA | TRBJ1-5 | TRBV7-2 | CASSPPGYSNQPQHF | TGTGCCAGCAGCCCCCCCGGGTATAGCAATCAGCCCCAGCATTTT
few | TRBD2 | TRBJ2-3 | TRBV27 | CASSYQGGRAQGTQYF | TGTGCCAGCAGTTACCAGGGCGGGAGGGCCCAGGGTACGCAGTATTTT
NA | TRBD1 | TRBJ1-2 | TRBV6-5 | CASSRTGNGYTF | TGTGCCAGCAGCCGGACAGGGAACGGCTACACCTTC
once | NA | TRBJ1-1 | TRBV4-1 | CASSQVDVGDTEAFF | TGCGCCAGCAGCCAAGTTGACGTCGGGGACACTGAAGCTTTCTTT
NA | TRBD2 | TRBJ2-1 | TRBV19 | CASSQLAGYNEQFF | TGTGCCAGTAGTCAACTAGCGGGGTACAATGAGCAGTTCTTC
NA | TRBD2 | TRBJ2-3 | TRBV11-2 | CASSLSFVASGGAADTQYF | TGTGCCAGCAGCTTAAGTTTCGTGGCTAGCGGGGGGGCCGCAGATACGCAGTATTTT
NA | NA | TRBJ1-3 | TRBV4-1 | CASSQVFSSGNTIYF | TGCGCCAGCAGCCAAGTTTTTAGCTCTGGAAACACCATATATTTT
NA | TRBD2 | TRBJ2-3 | TRBV13 | CASSPVASGVFSSTDTQYF | TGTGCCAGCAGCCCTGTTGCTAGCGGGGTTTTTTCTAGCACAGATACGCAGTATTTT
NA | NA | TRBJ1-5 | TRBV15 | CATSGRVGNQPQHF | TGTGCCACCAGCGGCAGGGTGGGCAATCAGCCCCAGCATTTT
NA | TRBD1 | TRBJ1-3 | TRBV9 | CASSVGGGSGNTIYF | TGTGCCAGCAGCGTAGGAGGGGGCAGCGGAAACACCATATATTTT
NA | NA | TRBJ1-2 | TRBV15 | CATSRDLADYGYTF | TGTGCCACCAGCAGAGATCTCGCGGACTATGGCTACACCTTC
NA | TRBD1 | TRBJ2-7 | TRBV4-1 | CASSPDGGTGGYEQYF | TGCGCCAGCAGCCCCGACGGAGGGACAGGGGGGTACGAGCAGTACTTC
NA | TRBD1 | TRBJ2-1 | TRBV6-6 | CASSYVETGYEQFF | TGTGCCAGCAGTTACGTCGAGACAGGGTATGAGCAGTTCTTC
NA | NA | TRBJ1-4 | TRBV7-2 | CASSLGSAHPTRLFF | TGTGCCAGCAGCTTAGGTAGTGCCCATCCGACAAGACTGTTTTTT
NA | NA | TRBJ2-6 | TRBV2 | CASRASGANVLTF | TGTGCCAGTCGCGCTTCTGGGGCCAACGTCCTGACTTTC
NA | TRBD2 | TRBJ2-1 | TRBV11-2 | CASSPTGTRGNEQFF | TGTGCCAGCAGCCCCACCGGGACTAGAGGGAATGAGCAGTTCTTC
NA | NA | TRBJ1-2 | TRBV6-4 | CASSDSEDSPFYGYTF | TGTGCCAGCAGTGACTCGGAGGATTCCCCCTTCTATGGCTACACCTTC
NA | TRBD2 | TRBJ2-7 | TRBV11-2 | CASSPIRAGGPVYEQYF | TGTGCCAGCAGCCCCATAAGGGCGGGGGGCCCGGTGTACGAGCAGTACTTC
NA | TRBD1 | TRBJ2-3 | TRBV7-2 | CASSWTGGTTDTQYF | TGTGCCAGCAGCTGGACAGGGGGAACGACAGATACGCAGTATTTT
NA | NA | TRBJ1-2 | TRBV20-1 | CSVRDTYGYTF | TGCAGTGTGAGGGACACCTATGGCTACACCTTC
NA | NA | TRBJ2-7 | TRBV5-1 | CASSLVGVPTGGPYF | TGCGCCAGCAGCTTAGTGGGGGTACCCACCGGAGGGCCGTACTTC
NA | NA | TRBJ1-5 | TRBV6-5 | CASSPLSDQPQHF | TGTGCCAGCAGTCCCCTAAGCGATCAGCCCCAGCATTTT
NA | NA | TRBJ1-6 | TRBV7-9 | CASTSRGSGGSYNSPLHF | TGTGCCAGCACCTCCCGGGGGAGTGGCGGCTCCTATAATTCACCCCTCCACTTT
NA | TRBD2 | TRBJ2-7 | TRBV5-1 | CASSLEDGGRGYEQYF | TGCGCCAGCAGCTTGGAGGACGGCGGGAGGGGCTACGAGCAGTACTTC
NA | NA | TRBJ2-5 | TRBV14 | CASSQVAGTETQYF | TGTGCCAGCAGCCAAGTGGCGGGGACTGAGACCCAGTACTTC
NA | TRBD1 | TRBJ2-3 | TRBV27 | CASSLFVGTAQRDTQYF | TGTGCCAGCAGTTTGTTCGTAGGGACAGCCCAACGAGATACGCAGTATTTT
NA | TRBD2 | TRBJ2-3 | TRBV11-2 | CASSLALAGVTDTQYF | TGTGCCAGCAGCTTAGCCCTAGCGGGGGTGACAGATACGCAGTATTTT
NA | NA | TRBJ2-1 | TRBV4-1 | CASSPGHLKDNNEQFF | TGCGCCAGCAGCCCGGGACACCTAAAAGATAACAATGAGCAGTTCTTC
NA | NA | TRBJ2-1 | TRBV6-6 | CASSIGGSSSNEQFF | TGTGCCAGCAGTATCGGCGGGTCCAGCAGTAATGAGCAGTTCTTC
NA | NA | TRBJ2-3 | TRBV6-5 | CASSLRLGDTQYF | TGTGCCAGCAGTCTTAGACTTGGAGATACGCAGTATTTT
NA | NA | TRBJ2-7 | TRBV11-2 | CASSLGSYEQYF | TGTGCCAGCAGCTTAGGTTCCTACGAGCAGTACTTC
NA | NA | TRBJ2-5 | TRBV5-1 | CASRDTTYQETQYF | TGCGCCAGCCGGGACACGACGTACCAAGAGACCCAGTACTTC
NA | TRBD2 | TRBJ2-3 | TRBV27 | CASSLDAPGLAGGTDTQYF | TGTGCCAGCAGTTTAGACGCACCGGGGCTAGCGGGAGGCACAGATACGCAGTATTTT
NA | NA | TRBJ2-3 | TRBV10-3 | CAIRGSGLATDTQYF | TGTGCCATCAGAGGATCGGGGCTAGCGACAGATACGCAGTATTTT